Following are 25 T cell receptor beta chains from one sample sequenced in a study of molecular identifiers for immune sequencing clone quantification. In TCRdb, the PCR reads were re-called with MiXCR into one record per CDR3 protein. The data hold some 580,000 distinct CDR3 sequences, with 25% observed a single time. The sequenced sample consisted of naive CD8+ T cells from blood, with Jurkat cell RNA spiked in. Subset described: FACS-sorted CD8+CD4-CCR7+CD45RA+ naive T cells. These receptors were obtained from a human donor in good health. Some libraries in this study had Jurkat cell RNA spiked in.

CDR3 bases: TGTGCCAGCAGCTTAGTTCCGGGGGGGATGAACACTGAAGCTTTCTTT. It encodes CASSLVPGGMNTEAFF. The chain links TRBV7-2 to TRBJ1-1, with a weak D call TRBD1 (5 bases). Between the trimmed V and J ends, which lost 1 base and 0 bases, there was a span of 12 bases. The CDR3 covers 16 residues. CDR1 and CDR2 (germline): SGHTA, FQGNSA.

The chain links TRBV20-1 to TRBJ2-7; maybe TRBD2 (5 bases). Trimming pared 0 bases from V and 4 bases from J, leaving 10 bases between. Germline CDR1 and CDR2: DFQATT and SNEGSKA (reference sequence). The CDR3 has 13 amino acids. As DNA, the CDR3 is TGCAGTGCTAGAGATTGGGAGAATTACGAGCAGTACTTC. This codes for CSARDWENYEQYF.

The gene calls are TRBV14 and TRBJ2-7; D is unclear. Between the trimmed V and J ends, which lost 0 bases and 7 bases, there was a span of 10 bases. The germline gives CDR1 SGHDN, CDR2 FVKESK. The CDR3 sequence is 13 residues long. The CDR3 coding sequence is TGTGCCAGCAGCCAAGATTTTTGGCAGGAGCAGTACTTC. Residues: CASSQDFWQEQYF.

The chain uses TRBV12-3 or TRBV12-4 and TRBJ2-3; D is uncertain. There are 16 residues in the CDR3. Trimming removed 4 bases from V and 3 bases from J, with 17 bases in between. CDR3 DNA sequence: TGTGCCAGCAGTTCGCTCATCCAGTGGGGAACAGATACGCAGTATTTT. Amino acids: CASSSLIQWGTDTQYF.

Remarks on this clonotype: A much larger clone sits a single nucleotide away, making a read error possible. This rearrangement joins TRBV4-3 to TRBJ2-6, with unresolved D. This CDR3 is 14 amino acids long. The germline V gene encodes CDR1 LGHNA and CDR2 YSLEER. CDR3 nucleotides: TGCGCCGGCAGCCAAGACAATGGGGCCAACGTCCTGACTTTC. Amino acid sequence: CAGSQDNGANVLTF.

Many counts were recorded for this clonotype. J is TRBJ1-2 and V is TRBV21-1; the DNA was not used to check the table's D call, TRBD1. TRBV21-1 is a known pseudogene. The CDR3 has 15 amino acids. The CDR3 region has the DNA TGTGCCAGCAGCACCCGGGACAGGAAAATATATGGCTACACCTTC. Protein: CASSTRDRKIYGYTF.

Written as DNA, the CDR3 is TGTGCCAGCAGTCTCCCCGGGGCAGTATATAGCAATCAGCCCCAGCATTTT. Protein: CASSLPGAVYSNQPQHF. The chain is built from TRBV6-1 and TRBJ1-5; D might be TRBD1 (5 bases). The CDR3 length is 17 residues. V was cut by 5 bases and J by 0 bases, with 17 bases left in between. From germline, CDR1 is MNHNS and CDR2 SASEGT.

This clonotype was counted only a few times. The chain employs TRBV7-9 and TRBJ2-7; D may be TRBD1 (6 bases). Germline CDR1 reads SEHNR; CDR2 reads FQNEAQ (reference sequence). The V and J ends lost 5 bases and 13 bases respectively, with 18 bases between them. This CDR3 comprises 12 residues. CDR3 DNA sequence: TGTGCCAGCAGCCCTAGTTATGGGGGCGTCTACTTC. It yields the protein CASSPSYGGVYF.

There are a few counts of this clonotype. The chain has TRBV9 and TRBJ2-1; D uncertain. V was trimmed by 0 bases and J by 3 bases, leaving 7 bases between them. The germline V gene has CDR1 SGDLS and CDR2 YYNGEE. CDR3 length equals 14 residues. CDR3 sequence (DNA): TGTGCCAGCAGCGTAGGCATAGACTACAATGAGCAGTTCTTC. Encoded protein: CASSVGIDYNEQFF.

This clonotype was seen only a few times. A read error may explain this, as a much larger clone is one base away. The CDR3 does not end in the conserved phenylalanine or tryptophan, so this is likely a read error. The chain couples TRBV6-2 or TRBV6-3 to TRBJ1-5, with no clear D. This CDR3 is built from 14 residues. The germline CDR1 and CDR2 sequences are MNHEY and SVGEGT. Trimming shortened V by 6 bases and J by 0 bases, and 9 bases separated the two germline ends. The CDR3 nucleotides read TGTGCCAGCAGAAGAACAGATAGCAATCAGCCCCAGCATGTT. Translating it yields CASRRTDSNQPQHV.

At least ten counts were recorded for this clonotype. The chain carries TRBV19 and TRBJ2-2; possible D gene TRBD1, 5 bases. The CDR3 loop spans 13 amino acids. Deletions cut 6 bases from V and 0 bases from J, with 5 bases between. Germline loops: CDR1 LNHDA, CDR2 SQIVND (reference sequence). The CDR3 DNA follows: TGTGCCAGTAGGGACACGAACACCGGGGAGCTGTTTTTT. Protein sequence: CASRDTNTGELFF.

This clonotype was detected many times. The chain combines TRBV2 with TRBJ1-4; D is possibly TRBD1 (5 bases). The CDR3 extends over 15 amino acids. Between the trimmed V and J ends, which lost 4 bases and 2 bases, there was a span of 11 bases. Germline V gene data show CDR1 as SNHLY and CDR2 as FYNNEI. The CDR3 DNA follows: TGTGCCAGCAGTGGGTTGGGGACGACTAATGAAAAACTGTTTTTT. This gives the protein CASSGLGTTNEKLFF.

The chain recombines TRBV30 with TRBJ1-1, with D perhaps TRBD1 (5 bases). Germline V gene sequence: CDR1 GTSNPN, CDR2 SVGIG (reference sequence). This CDR3 is 14 amino acids long. V was cut by 5 bases and J by 5 bases, with 18 bases left in between. The CDR3 protein is CAWDPGLSATEAFF. The CDR3 nucleotides are TGTGCCTGGGACCCAGGGCTTTCCGCGACTGAAGCTTTCTTT. The full variable domain, its missing parts supplied by reference TRBV30 and TRBJ1-1, is SQTIHQWPATLVQPVGSPLSLECTVEGTSNPNLYWYRQAAGRGLQLLFYSVGIGQISSEVPQNLSASRPQDRQFILSSKKLLLSDSGFYLCAWDPGLSATEAFFGQGTRLTVV.

The table lists this clonotype with a count of one. This may stem from a read error, because a much larger clone lies one nucleotide away. The V gene is TRBV20-1, the J gene TRBJ1-6, with 7 nucleotides matching TRBD1. CDR1 is DFQATT, CDR2 SNEGSKA, per germline (reference sequence). The CDR3 sequence is 14 residues long. The CDR3 DNA reads TGCGGTGCTAGTCGGGACAGAGGCAATTCACCCCTCCACTTT. It yields the protein CGASRDRGNSPLHF.

In the case of this clonotype: This may be a read error: a much more frequent sequence differs by one nucleotide. V is TRBV5-1 and J is TRBJ2-4, with TRBD2 as a possible D gene (5 bases). This CDR3 contains 15 residues. V lost 5 bases, J lost 9 bases, and 21 bases lay in between. Germline V gene lookup returns CDR1 SGHRS and CDR2 YFSETQ. CDR3 nucleotide sequence: TGCGCCAGCAGAGACTCCGAAAGCTCGGGAATCATTCAGTACTTC. Translation: CASRDSESSGIIQYF.

This clonotype came up many times. The genes are TRBV2 and TRBJ2-5; possibly TRBD2 for D (6 bases). Looked up from germline, CDR1 is SNHLY and CDR2 is FYNNEI. Trimming removed 6 bases from V and 5 bases from J, with 13 bases in between. The CDR3 totals 13 residues. The DNA for the CDR3 is TGTGCCAGCAGGCGGGGACCTTCGGAGACCCAGTACTTC. Its translation: CASRRGPSETQYF.

As for this clonotype: Possible read error: a much larger clone is one base away. J is TRBJ2-1 and V is TRBV27; the match to TRBD2 covers 10 bases. V lost 5 bases to trimming and J lost 8 bases; unmatched junction nucleotides: 12. Germline V CDR1 and CDR2: MNHEY, SMNVEV (reference sequence). This CDR3 region has 16 residues. This CDR3 reads CASSPVGSGRPDEQFF. The CDR3 nucleotides read TGTGCCAGCAGTCCCGTGGGTAGCGGGAGGCCCGATGAGCAGTTCTTC.

This clonotype came up many times. V is TRBV2 and J is TRBJ1-4, with 11 bases fitting TRBD1. Trimming at V came to 8 bases and at J to 3 bases, leaving 2 bases not matched to a gene. Germline CDR1 reads SNHLY; CDR2 reads FYNNEI. This CDR3 is built from 14 residues. The CDR3 DNA sequence: TGTGCCAGCGGACAGGGGGCTTCTAATGAAAAACTGTTTTTT. Its protein is CASGQGASNEKLFF.

The gene calls are TRBV28 and TRBJ2-1; the D is unclear. Germline CDR1 is MDHEN and CDR2 is SYDVKM. Deletions cut 7 bases from V and 4 bases from J, with 5 bases between. The CDR3 loop spans 11 amino acids. As DNA, the CDR3 is TGTGCCAGCAAAGATTACAATGAGCAGTTCTTC. It yields the protein CASKDYNEQFF.

Worth noting for this clonotype: Being one base from a much bigger clone, this may be a read error. V gene TRBV7-2 combines with J gene TRBJ2-1; 14 bases agree with TRBD2. Germline assignment: CDR1 SGHTA and CDR2 FQGNSA. The CDR3 is 16 amino acids. The CDR3: CASSWGLAGVYKEQFF. The CDR3 nucleotides read TGTGCCAGCAGCTGGGGACTAGCGGGAGTCTACAAGGAGCAGTTCTTC.

This clonotype was observed at least ten times. The chain carries TRBV5-1 and TRBJ2-7; D could derive from TRBD1 or TRBD2 (5 bases each). From germline, CDR1 is SGHRS and CDR2 YFSETQ. The CDR3 has 16 residues. V shed 1 base and J shed 3 bases, with 17 bases lying between them. This CDR3 reads CASSLLPGTQRYEQYF. DNA of the CDR3: TGCGCCAGCAGCTTGCTCCCCGGGACCCAACGCTACGAGCAGTACTTC.

The chain is built from TRBV19 and TRBJ1-2; 11 nucleotides align to TRBD1. The V gene's germline CDR1 is LNHDA and CDR2 SQIVND (reference sequence). There are 17 residues in the CDR3. The trim removed 3 bases at V and 3 bases at J, leaving 9 bases unmatched. The CDR3 DNA is TGTGCCAGTAGTATCTCCCACCGGGACAGGGGGGACTATGGCTACACCTTC. Its protein product is CASSISHRDRGDYGYTF.

The sample holds many counts of this clonotype. V and J are TRBV30 and TRBJ2-7, with D perhaps being TRBD1 or TRBD2 (6 bases each). V was shortened by 1 base and J by 7 bases, with 8 bases between the two germline ends. Germline V lookup: CDR1 GTSNPN, CDR2 SVGIG (reference sequence). This CDR3 contains 11 residues. CDR3 residues: CAWSEGGEQYF. The DNA of the CDR3 is TGTGCCTGGAGTGAAGGGGGGGAGCAGTACTTC.

This clonotype was detected ten times or more. V is TRBV29-1 and J is TRBJ2-1, with D possibly being TRBD1 (6 bases). The germline gives CDR1 SQVTM, CDR2 ANQGSEA. Trimming took 8 bases from V and 1 from J, leaving 12 bases between them. The length of the CDR3 is 13 residues. CDR3 sequence: CSSDRGSYNEQFF. In DNA form, the CDR3 reads TGCAGCTCGGATAGGGGGTCCTACAATGAGCAGTTCTTC.

Details on this clonotype: The germline gene is not matched at one end of the junction; a read error may be the cause. This chain uses TRBV4-3 with TRBJ2-3; TRBD1 aligns across 7 bases. The CDR3 runs 15 residues. Germline V gene data show CDR1 as LGHNA and CDR2 as YSLEER. As DNA, the CDR3 is TGCGCCGGCAGCTTTGACAGGGACGTGGCAGATACGCAGTATTTT. It encodes CAGSFDRDVADTQYF.